This record looks at one TCR beta chain sequence and its context. Its antigen is unidentified. Data came from immunoSEQ multiplex PCR; TCRdb stores just in-frame clones and leaves some out. The sample records nearly 95,000 clones, 90% to 95% being singletons. This sample was included in a study of graft-versus-host responses after intestinal transplantation. Study-wide background: Each of the recipients got a multivisceral, liver-intestinal, or isolated intestinal transplant. The recipients all started with anti-thymocyte globulin induction and then took tacrolimus and steroids for 3 to 4 years.

Study-level results: Allografts carried high graft-versus-host to host-versus-graft clonal ratios in patients having graft-donor T cell macrochimerism. Some GvH clones were seen earlier in gut or blood, suggesting intestinal origin.

V was shortened by 1 base and J by 0 bases, with 14 bases between the two germline ends. The germline V gene encodes CDR1 SGHTS and CDR2 YDEGEE. The CDR3 consists of 16 residues. The rearrangement joins TRBV5-8 to TRBJ2-7, with a possible D match to TRBD1 (5 bases). This TCR was sampled from a human donor who received an intestinal transplant. The sequences come from unstimulated CD8+ T cells sorted from spleen or lymph node cells, collected before intestinal transplant. As DNA, the CDR3 is TGTGCCAGCAGCTTGATCATGGGGCAGAGCTCCTACGAGCAGTACTTC. The encoded protein is CASSLIMGQSSYEQYF. Using reference TRBV5-8 and TRBJ2-7 for the parts outside the CDR3, the full variable domain is EAGVTQSPTHLIKTRGQQATLRCSPISGHTSVYWYQQALGLGLQFLLWYDEGEERNRGNFPPRFSGRQFPNYSSELNVNALELEDSALYLCASSLIMGQSSYEQYFGPGTRLTVT.